The following is a T cell receptor beta chain sequence with its context. This sample was included in a study of CD8 T cells in Susac syndrome. Random hexamers primed reverse transcription of about 0.45 to 1 ug RNA. Amplification of the TCR beta CDR3 was carried out by immunoSEQ multiplex PCR, which spanned a total of 54 Vbeta and 13 Jbeta segments. In TCRdb, the immunoSEQ multiplex PCR reads were re-called with MiXCR into one record per CDR3 protein. The data contain some 400,000 distinct CDR3 sequences, 75% to 90% of them singletons. This CDR3 region has 10 residues. The V gene's germline CDR1 is SNHLY and CDR2 FYNNEI. Trimming removed 10 bases at V and 5 bases at J, with 6 bases between. Sequencing of TCR beta was undertaken in CD8+ and CD4+ T cells derived from blood. The multiple sclerosis controls were treatment-naive patients, and their relapsing-remitting disease was stable or active. FACS was used to enrich TEMRA cells, whereas the CD8+ and CD4+ T cells were obtained by negative isolation.

The source material was CD8+ T cells from PBMCs. The J gene is TRBJ2-1, the V gene TRBV2; D is unclear. This TCR came from a human donor with multiple sclerosis. CDR3: CATYDNEQFF. CDR3 in DNA: TGTGCCACCTACGACAATGAGCAGTTCTTC.